Listed below are T cell receptor beta chains from one sample, sequenced in a study of CD8 T cells in ankylosing spondylitis. Using its own MiXCR run on the 5' RACE reads, TCRdb lists one record per CDR3 protein. The repertoire holds about 39,000 distinct CDR3 sequences, with around 3% as singletons. Sequencing input: blood, either unsorted or a sorted T cell fraction (not recorded which). These receptor sequences come from a male donor with ankylosing spondylitis or in good health (not recorded which). The CDR3 runs from the conserved cysteine through the conserved F or W. A D gene is named only where the DNA matches it firmly. Rows give clone size only sometimes, using once, few, many, or a class for an expanded clone.

TRBD2	TRBV9	many	TRBJ2-5	CASSPRGRETQYF	TGTGCCAGCAGCCCGCGGGGGAGAGAGACCCAGTACTTC
TRBD2	TRBV9	many	TRBJ2-1	CASSAASGGADEQFF	TGTGCCAGCAGCGCGGCTAGCGGGGGGGCAGATGAGCAGTTCTTC
TRBD1	TRBV9	many	TRBJ2-2	CASSVGTGGNTGELFF	TGTGCCAGCAGCGTAGGGACAGGGGGGAACACCGGGGAGCTGTTTTTT
TRBD2	TRBV9	many	TRBJ2-5	CASSGSGGPGETQYF	TGTGCCAGCAGCGGTAGCGGGGGGCCAGGAGAGACCCAGTACTTC
-	TRBV9	many	TRBJ1-3	CASSARRESGNTIYF	TGTGCCAGCAGCGCTAGGCGGGAGTCCGGAAACACCATATATTTT
TRBD1	TRBV9	many	TRBJ1-2	CASDRGDYGYTF	TGTGCCAGCGACAGGGGAGACTATGGCTACACCTTC
-	TRBV9	many	TRBJ2-4	CASSPPAPGTLYF	TGTGCCAGCAGCCCTCCGGCCCCAGGGACGCTGTACTTC
TRBD1	TRBV9	medium-sized	TRBJ1-3	CASSAQTGQASGNTIYF	TGTGCCAGCAGCGCCCAGACAGGGCAAGCATCTGGAAACACCATATATTTT
-	TRBV9	many	TRBJ2-3	CASSVSTGTQGRDTQYF	TGTGCCAGCAGCGTTTCCACCGGGACCCAGGGAAGAGATACGCAGTATTTT
TRBD1	TRBV9	-	TRBJ2-3	CASSGTGGFSDTQYF	TGTGCCAGCAGCGGGACAGGGGGCTTCTCAGATACGCAGTATTTT
-	TRBV9	many	TRBJ1-5	CASSLEGGGQPQHF	TGTGCCAGCAGCTTAGAGGGGGGCGGTCAGCCCCAGCATTTT
-	TRBV9	many	TRBJ2-5	CASSLLGGIQETQYF	TGTGCCAGCAGCCTCCTGGGGGGAATACAAGAGACCCAGTACTTC
-	TRBV9	many	TRBJ1-4	CASSVAGSGDEKLFF	TGTGCCAGCAGCGTAGCCGGGTCAGGGGACGAAAAACTGTTTTTT
-	TRBV9	many	TRBJ2-1	CASSPAHRGEQFF	TGTGCCAGCAGCCCGGCCCACCGGGGTGAGCAGTTCTTC
-	TRBV9	many	TRBJ2-1	CASSAREGSYNEQFF	TGTGCCAGCAGCGCCCGCGAGGGGTCCTACAATGAGCAGTTCTTC
-	TRBV9	many	TRBJ2-5	CASSVRLEGETQYF	TGTGCCAGCAGCGTGAGACTAGAAGGGGAGACCCAGTACTTC
-	TRBV9	many	TRBJ2-1	CASSQGLAVYNEQFF	TGTGCCAGCAGCCAGGGGCTAGCGGTTTACAATGAGCAGTTCTTC
TRBD1	TRBV29-1	medium-sized	TRBJ2-4	CSVGPPGQGKWRAKNIQYF	TGCAGCGTTGGACCCCCGGGACAGGGAAAGTGGAGAGCCAAAAACATTCAGTACTTC
TRBD1	TRBV9	many	TRBJ2-1	CASSGGQGAWSTPQFF	TGTGCCAGCAGCGGCGGACAGGGGGCTTGGTCTACCCCCCAATTCTTC
TRBD2	TRBV9	few	TRBJ2-1	CASSPLAGVYNEQFF	TGTGCCAGCAGCCCCCTAGCGGGCGTCTACAATGAGCAGTTCTTC
-	TRBV6-1	many	TRBJ2-3	CASRTGWDTDTQYF	TGTGCCAGCAGAACAGGTTGGGACACAGATACGCAGTATTTT
-	TRBV9	many	TRBJ1-1	CASSVGQAGTEAFF	TGTGCCAGCAGCGTAGGACAGGCAGGGACTGAAGCTTTCTTT
TRBD2	TRBV9	many	TRBJ2-1	CASSARGLAGDNEQFF	TGTGCCAGCAGCGCGAGGGGACTAGCGGGAGACAATGAGCAGTTCTTC
TRBD2	TRBV9	many	TRBJ2-5	CASSVGLAGVEQTQYF	TGTGCCAGCAGCGTCGGACTAGCGGGAGTTGAACAGACCCAGTACTTC
TRBD2	TRBV9	few	TRBJ2-1	CASSVGLAGGYNEQFF	TGTGCCAGCAGCGTAGGTTTAGCGGGGGGGTACAATGAGCAGTTCTTC
-	TRBV9	many	TRBJ2-3	CASSVNSDPSTDTQYF	TGTGCCAGCAGCGTAAATAGCGACCCCAGCACAGATACGCAGTATTTT
TRBD2	TRBV9	many	TRBJ2-1	CASNPTSGNLMALNEQFF	TGTGCCAGCAACCCGACTAGCGGGAACCTAATGGCTCTCAATGAGCAGTTCTTC
-	TRBV9	many	TRBJ2-2	CASSTRDRLVANTGELFF	TGTGCCAGCAGCACTCGGGACAGACTAGTCGCGAACACCGGGGAGCTGTTTTTT
-	TRBV21-1	medium-sized	TRBJ2-1	CASSLRGLVADLEQFF	TGTGCCAGCAGCCTGAGGGGACTAGTGGCGGATCTGGAGCAGTTCTTC